These T cell receptor beta chains were read from a single sample in a study of CD8+ T cells in alopecia areata. Measured with immunoSEQ multiplex PCR; TCRdb has only the in-frame clones, and not every one. Here the sample spans 200,000 or so clones, about 56% being singletons. The source material was CD8+ T cells sorted from blood. These receptors all come from a human donor in good health. Both conserved end residues are part of each CDR3. The D gene is left open where the match is weak. Some rows have no size entry. The others give once, few or many, or a class for an expanded clone.

size,J,V,D,DNA,CDR3
NA,TRBJ1-2,TRBV7-2,NA,TGTGCCATCCCCTGGGGGGTGTACTATGGCTACACCTTC,CAIPWGVYYGYTF
few,TRBJ1-1,TRBV7-9,NA,TGTGCCAGCACCGGAGGCACTGAAGCTTTCTTT,CASTGGTEAFF
NA,TRBJ2-7,TRBV4-1,NA,TGCGCCAGCAGCCAAGAGGGGCCCTCTATTAGCGGCTCCTACGAGCAGTACTTC,CASSQEGPSISGSYEQYF
NA,TRBJ1-1,TRBV27,NA,TGTGCCAGCCGGACAGATGCCTTGAACACTGAAGCTTTCTTT,CASRTDALNTEAFF
few,TRBJ2-5,TRBV5-1,NA,TGCGCCAGCAGCTTGGATGGGGAGGAGACCCAGTACTTC,CASSLDGEETQYF
NA,TRBJ2-1,TRBV27,NA,TGTGCCAGCAGTTTAGGGGGGCAGGGCGGTGACGGGCAGTTCTTC,CASSLGGQGGDGQFF
few,TRBJ1-2,TRBV29-1,NA,TGCAGCGTTGGCGGCTATGGCTACACCTTC,CSVGGYGYTF
few,TRBJ1-5,TRBV2,TRBD1,TGTGCCAGCCTTAGACAGGGGGGCAATCAGCCCCAGCATTTT,CASLRQGGNQPQHF
NA,TRBJ1-1,TRBV30,TRBD1,TGTGCCTGCCGACAGGGCTGGAGCACTGAAGCTTTCTTT,CACRQGWSTEAFF
few,TRBJ2-7,TRBV27,NA,TGTGCCAGCAGTTCGACAGTCGACTCCTACGAGCAGTACTTC,CASSSTVDSYEQYF
NA,TRBJ2-7,TRBV13,NA,TGTGCCAGCAGCTTACGGGGAGCCGGTATAGAGCAGTACTTC,CASSLRGAGIEQYF
NA,TRBJ2-2,TRBV7-9,NA,TGTGCCAGCAGCGAAGTGGACACCGGGGAGCTGTTTTTT,CASSEVDTGELFF
NA,TRBJ2-5,TRBV27,NA,TGTGCCACGAAGACCGGGACAAAATCCTTCGGGGAGACCCAGTACTTC,CATKTGTKSFGETQYF
NA,TRBJ2-5,TRBV13,NA,TGTGCCAGCAGTTCTGAAGGGGAGACCCAGTACTTC,CASSSEGETQYF
few,TRBJ2-1,TRBV29-1,TRBD1,TGCAGCACCCACAGGGGTAATGAGCAGTTCTTC,CSTHRGNEQFF
large,TRBJ2-1,TRBV19,TRBD2,TGTGCCAGTAGTATAGATCGACTAGCGGGGGCTGAGCAGTTCTTC,CASSIDRLAGAEQFF
few,TRBJ2-4,TRBV15,NA,TGTGCCACCAGCTCTCCGACAGAGGGGACGTACATTCAGTACTTC,CATSSPTEGTYIQYF
NA,TRBJ2-7,TRBV23-1,NA,TGCGCCAGCAGTCAGGGGGGTCACTACGAGCAGTACTTC,CASSQGGHYEQYF
NA,TRBJ1-2,TRBV7-9,NA,TGTGCCAGCAGCTTAGCGGACTATGGCTACACCTTC,CASSLADYGYTF
NA,TRBJ1-1,TRBV29-1,NA,TGCAGCGTTGATCGGGGAACTGAAGCTTTCTTT,CSVDRGTEAFF
NA,TRBJ1-2,TRBV19,NA,TGTGCCACCTCTCCGGGGTTGCTCGCAGGCCATGGCTACACCTTC,CATSPGLLAGHGYTF